One sample yielded the 29 T cell receptor beta chains listed below, sequenced in a study of breast tumors, draining lymph nodes, adjacent tissues. Samples came from axillary lymph nodes draining the breast cancer. TCRdb reprocessed the multiplex PCR reads via MiXCR and lists one record per CDR3 protein. Among some 83,000 distinct CDR3 sequences listed, under 25% were seen once. Material for sequencing was axillary lymph node tissue. Receptors originate from a female donor with breast cancer. Some clones in this sample may be carry-over from other donors' samples.

V usage is TRBV30 and J usage is TRBJ2-3; D remains ambiguous. Trimming removed 3 bases at V and 2 bases at J, with 15 bases between. The CDR3 is 15 residues long. CDR1 is GTSNPN, CDR2 SVGIG, per germline (reference sequence). In DNA form, the CDR3 reads TGTGCCTGGAGAACCCAGGTCCCAAACACAGATACGCAGTATTTT. Its translation: CAWRTQVPNTDTQYF. Looking up the rest from reference TRBV30 and TRBJ2-3 gives the full variable domain: SQTIHQWPATLVQPVGSPLSLECTVEGTSNPNLYWYRQAAGRGLQLLFYSVGIGQISSEVPQNLSASRPQDRQFILSSKKLLLSDSGFYLCAWRTQVPNTDTQYFGPGTRLTVL.

This clonotype has just a few counts. V is TRBV30 and J is TRBJ1-5, with 9 positions matching TRBD1. Germline loops: CDR1 GTSNPN, CDR2 SVGIG (reference sequence). The length of the CDR3 is 14 residues. V lost 2 bases and J lost 4; bases outside the gene matches: 3. The CDR3 is CAWSFGQGNQPQHF. The CDR3 nucleotides are TGTGCCTGGAGTTTTGGACAGGGGAATCAGCCCCAGCATTTT.

Points on this clonotype: Possible read error: a much larger clone is one base away. The chain combines TRBV6-6 with TRBJ2-1, with unresolved D. The germline V gene has CDR1 MNHNY and CDR2 SVGAGI (reference sequence). The CDR3 totals 14 residues. Between the trimmed V and J ends, which lost 4 bases and 10 bases, there was a span of 17 bases. The CDR3 is CASSFTPSTHEQFF. The CDR3 nucleotides are TGTGCCAGCAGTTTCACTCCCTCGACACACGAGCAGTTCTTC.

V and J are TRBV6-2 or TRBV6-3 and TRBJ2-1, with TRBD2 matching over 13 bases. CDR3 length: 15 residues. In germline, CDR1 is MNHEY, CDR2 SVGEGT. Losses at the gene ends were 6 bases for V and 9 bases for J; bases not matched to a gene: 8. The CDR3 coding sequence is TGTGCCAGCAGCTTACTAGCGGGAGGGCCAGGTGAGCAGTTCTTC. It codes for CASSLLAGGPGEQFF.

In regard to this clonotype: The germline gene is not matched at one end of the junction; a read error may be the cause. The chain employs TRBV5-1 and TRBJ1-3; D remains unclear. The CDR3 runs 13 residues. CDR1 and CDR2 (germline): SGHRS, YFSETQ. CDR3 sequence reads: CASTLNSGNTIYF. As DNA, the CDR3 is TGCGCCAGCACCTTGAACTCTGGAAACACCATATATTTT.

This clonotype was observed at least ten times. This chain uses TRBV7-3 with TRBJ2-5, with no clear D. Germline lookup yields CDR1 SGHTA and CDR2 FQGTGA. The CDR3 is 15 amino acids. Trimming cost V 2 bases and J 0 bases, with 10 bases left between them. The CDR3 nucleotides read TGTGCCAGCAGCTTACTACCGGGCCACCAAGAGACCCAGTACTTC. Translating gives CASSLLPGHQETQYF.

The genes are TRBV27 and TRBJ1-1; a weak D match, TRBD1 (5 bases). V was shortened by 6 bases and J by 6 bases, with 20 bases between the two germline ends. This CDR3 comprises 15 residues. Per germline, CDR1 MNHEY and CDR2 SMNVEV (reference sequence). The CDR3 nucleotides are TGTGCCAGCAGCTCCCACCAGGGAAATCCACCTGAAGCTTTCTTT. This codes for CASSSHQGNPPEAFF.

The V call is TRBV18, the J call TRBJ2-1; D is undetermined. CDR1 and CDR2 from the germline V gene are KGHSH and LQKENI. Trimming pared 2 bases from V and 3 bases from J, leaving 11 bases between. The CDR3 consists of 15 residues. CDR3 residues: CASSPSPHYYNEQFF. CDR3 bases: TGTGCCAGCTCACCATCCCCTCACTACTACAATGAGCAGTTCTTC.

This chain connects TRBV5-6 to TRBJ1-1; 7 bases are a match to TRBD1. Germline V lookup: CDR1 SGHDT, CDR2 YYEEEE. The CDR3 has 16 residues. Germline trimming cut 2 bases from V and 6 bases from J; bases unmatched to any gene: 13. CDR3 residues: CASSFWNRGSRAEAFF. The DNA for the CDR3 is TGTGCCAGCAGCTTTTGGAACAGGGGAAGTAGGGCTGAAGCTTTCTTT.

This chain joins TRBV5-6 and TRBJ1-4; 8 bases are a match to TRBD1. The CDR3 length is 21 residues. CDR1 and CDR2 from the germline V gene are SGHDT and YYEEEE. V lost 3 bases, J lost 3 bases, and 22 bases stayed unmatched. CDR3 DNA sequence: TGTGCCAGCAGCTCAGACTCGGACGGTTTGGCAGGGGGCGATCCTAATGAAAAACTGTTTTTT. It translates to CASSSDSDGLAGGDPNEKLFF. The whole variable domain, remainder taken from reference TRBV5-6 and TRBJ1-4, is DAGVTQSPTHLIKTRGQQVTLRCSPKSGHDTVSWYQQALGQGPQFIFQYYEEEERQRGNFPDRFSGHQFPNYSSELNVNALLLGDSALYLCASSSDSDGLAGGDPNEKLFFGSGTQLSVL.

This clonotype was seen a few times. The chain recombines TRBV19 with TRBJ2-6; D perhaps matches TRBD1 (5 bases). From germline, CDR1 is LNHDA and CDR2 SQIVND (reference sequence). The CDR3 is 16 amino acids. Trimming took 5 bases from V and 0 from J, leaving 11 bases between them. The CDR3 is CASSADRLSGANVLTF. The DNA for the CDR3 is TGTGCCAGTAGTGCCGACAGACTCTCTGGGGCCAACGTCCTGACTTTC. Combining the CDR3 with reference TRBV19 and TRBJ2-6 gives the whole variable domain DGGITQSPKYLFRKEGQNVTLSCEQNLNHDAMYWYRQDPGQGLRLIYYSQIVNDFQKGDIAEGYSVSREKKESFPLTVTSAQKNPTAFYLCASSADRLSGANVLTFGAGSRLTVL.

The chain has TRBV6-5 and TRBJ2-1; 8 nucleotides agree with TRBD2. Per germline, CDR1 MNHEY and CDR2 SVGAGI. J was trimmed by 3 bases and V by 0 bases; bases with no gene match: 13. This CDR3 comprises 19 residues. The CDR3 is CASSYSEAASGSLYNEQFF. In DNA, the CDR3 is TGTGCCAGCAGTTACTCAGAGGCCGCTAGCGGGTCTCTCTACAATGAGCAGTTCTTC.

This clonotype was detected many times. The rearrangement links TRBV5-1 to TRBJ1-2; D ambiguous. Deletions cut 0 bases from V and 4 bases from J, with 10 bases between. The CDR3 runs 14 residues. CDR1 SGHRS and CDR2 YFSETQ come from the germline V gene. This CDR3 is CASSLGGIGYGYTF. CDR3 bases: TGCGCCAGCAGCTTGGGAGGAATTGGCTATGGCTACACCTTC.

This clonotype came up many times. The chain combines TRBV4-3 with TRBJ2-1; 7 bases fit TRBD2. Trimming cost V 4 bases and J 0 bases; bases outside gene matches: 3. Germline CDR1 reads LGHNA; CDR2 reads YSLEER. CDR3 length equals 15 residues. The DNA for the CDR3 is TGCGCCAGCAGCCCGGGACTATCCTCCTACAATGAGCAGTTCTTC. It encodes CASSPGLSSYNEQFF.

This clonotype was counted a few times. The CDR3 coding sequence is TGTGCCAGCCGCGTGGGGGGGCAAACTTCCTACGAGCAGTACTTC. It translates to CASRVGGQTSYEQYF. The chain employs TRBV28 and TRBJ2-7, with D perhaps TRBD2 (7 bases). Looked up from germline, CDR1 is MDHEN and CDR2 is SYDVKM. The CDR3 has 15 residues. The V and J ends lost 8 bases and 1 base respectively, with 18 bases between them. The complete variable domain, with remaining parts taken from reference TRBV28 and TRBJ2-7, reads DVKVTQSSRYLVKRTGEKVFLECVQDMDHENMFWYRQDPGLGLRLIYFSYDVKMKEKGDIPEGYSVSREKKERFSLILESASTNQTSMYLCASRVGGQTSYEQYFGPGTRLTVT.

This clonotype occurred many times. This chain joins TRBV11-2 and TRBJ2-1; 9 nucleotides align to TRBD2. From germline, CDR1 is SGHAT and CDR2 FQNNGV. V was clipped by 5 bases and J by 0 bases; unmatched bases: 8. The CDR3 loop spans 17 amino acids. CDR3 in amino acids: CASSPNPSGNSYNEQFF. Written as DNA, the CDR3 is TGTGCCAGCAGCCCAAATCCTAGCGGGAACTCCTACAATGAGCAGTTCTTC.

Remarks on this clonotype: With a much larger clone just one base away, this may be a read error. This chain connects TRBV19 to TRBJ2-1, with 7 bases fitting TRBD2. The CDR3 is 14 residues long. The trim removed 3 bases at V and 5 bases at J, leaving 4 bases unmatched. Germline values: CDR1 LNHDA, CDR2 SQIVND (reference sequence). Written as DNA, the CDR3 is TGTGCCAGTAGTATGGGGGGGACCAACAATGAGCAGTTCTTC. Protein: CASSMGGTNNEQFF.

In the case of this clonotype: One base away lies a much larger clone, so this may be a sequencing read error. The gene calls are TRBV12-3 or TRBV12-4 and TRBJ2-1; D is undetermined. CDR3 length equals 13 residues. In nucleotides, the CDR3 is TGTACCAGCAGTTTCGCCTACTACAATGAGCAGTTCTTC. Protein: CTSSFAYYNEQFF.

This clonotype was recorded many times. The chain couples TRBV20-1 to TRBJ1-2, with a possible D match to TRBD1 (5 bases). This CDR3 spans 14 amino acids. Per germline, CDR1 DFQATT and CDR2 SNEGSKA (reference sequence). V was clipped by 4 bases and J by 5 bases, with 17 bases between them. CDR3 nucleotide sequence: TGCAGTGCTACCGAGGCGGGGGGAATTTATGGCTACACCTTC. This translates into CSATEAGGIYGYTF.

This clonotype was seen many times. The rearrangement joins TRBV6-4 to TRBJ2-3, with D unresolved. The CDR3 length is 16 residues. Germline V gives CDR1 MRHNA, CDR2 SNTAGT. Deletions cut 6 bases from V and 4 bases from J, with 20 bases between. CDR3 bases: TGTGCCAGCAGCCTGTCCCCTAGTGGTGGGGCAGATACGCAGTATTTT. This encodes CASSLSPSGGADTQYF.

This clonotype was seen at least ten times. This rearrangement joins TRBV12-3 or TRBV12-4 to TRBJ2-1; 7 bases are shared with TRBD2. There are 15 residues in the CDR3. Trimming took 6 bases from V and 3 from J; bases not matched to a gene: 8. The CDR3 is CASSGRYPFYNEQFF. The CDR3 DNA reads as TGTGCCAGCAGCGGGAGGTACCCATTCTACAATGAGCAGTTCTTC.

Many counts were recorded for this clonotype. The chain has TRBV20-1 and TRBJ1-3, with D perhaps TRBD1 (6 bases). Looked up from germline, CDR1 is DFQATT and CDR2 is SNEGSKA (reference sequence). This CDR3 has 14 amino acids. V lost 3 bases and J 4 bases, leaving 13 bases between the germline ends. This CDR3 is CSASTGQRGNTIYF. Here the CDR3 DNA reads TGCAGTGCTAGCACAGGACAGCGCGGAAACACCATATATTTT.

This clonotype was seen ten or more times. The V gene is TRBV20-1, the J gene TRBJ2-3, with 11 bases fitting TRBD2. Germline-derived CDR1 and CDR2 are DFQATT and SNEGSKA (reference sequence). The CDR3 totals 18 residues. With V trimmed by 4 bases and J by 1 base, 13 bases remained unmatched. The CDR3 DNA is TGCAGTGCTATCCCCGGACTAGCGGGTAGAGGACGCACAGATACGCAGTATTTT. It is translated as CSAIPGLAGRGRTDTQYF.

This clonotype was recorded at least ten times. The chain is built from TRBV12-3 or TRBV12-4 and TRBJ2-3; either TRBD1 or TRBD2 may fit D (5 bases each). This CDR3 has 12 amino acids. V was shortened by 1 base and J by 7 bases, with 6 bases between the two germline ends. The CDR3 loop reads CASSLGGHTQYF. In DNA form, the CDR3 reads TGTGCCAGCAGTTTAGGGGGACATACGCAGTATTTT.

Ten or more counts support this clonotype. The chain joins TRBV29-1 to TRBJ2-1; TRBD2 aligns across 9 bases. CDR1 is SQVTM and CDR2 is ANQGSEA in the germline V gene. V shed 2 bases, J shed 4 bases, and the junction held 6 bases outside the gene matches. This CDR3 is built from 15 residues. The CDR3 sequence: CSVELTSGPYNEQFF. The CDR3 nucleotides are TGCAGCGTTGAACTGACTAGCGGACCGTACAATGAGCAGTTCTTC.

A single count supports this clonotype. It may be a read error: a sequence one base away is much more abundant. The rearrangement joins TRBV6-5 to TRBJ1-6; D remains ambiguous. The CDR3 extends over 16 amino acids. The germline V and J ends were trimmed by 0 bases and 10 bases, with 16 bases remaining between them. Germline-derived CDR1 and CDR2 are MNHEY and SVGAGI. The CDR3 DNA is TGTGCCAGCAGTTACTCGATGCACGGCGATAGATCACCCCTCCACTTT. Amino acid sequence: CASSYSMHGDRSPLHF.

Many counts were recorded for this clonotype. The chain employs TRBV11-3 and TRBJ2-1, with D perhaps matching TRBD1 (5 bases). Per the germline V gene, CDR1 is SGHNT and CDR2 is YENEEA. Trimming cost V 2 bases and J 6 bases, with 8 bases left between them. This CDR3 region has 13 residues. CDR3 coding DNA: TGTGCCAGCAGCTTACAGGGTATCAATGAGCAGTTCTTC. This gives the protein CASSLQGINEQFF.

The rearrangement links TRBV27 to TRBJ1-3, with a weak D call TRBD1 (6 bases). V was clipped by 4 bases and J by 6 bases, with 22 bases between them. Per the germline V gene, CDR1 is MNHEY and CDR2 is SMNVEV (reference sequence). This CDR3 contains 17 residues. CDR3: CASSYRLGGGWENTIYF. DNA of the CDR3: TGTGCCAGCAGTTATAGACTCGGGGGGGGCTGGGAAAACACCATATATTTT.

This clonotype was seen ten or more times. One junction end does not reproduce the germline sequence, and a read error may be involved. The chain couples TRBV3-1 to TRBJ2-5; 11 nucleotides agree with TRBD1. CDR3 size: 11 residues. Per germline, CDR1 LGHDT and CDR2 YNNKEL (reference sequence). DNA of the CDR3: TGTGCCAGCAGCCAGAGGGGACAGGGGGACTTC. Translated, it gives CASSQRGQGDF.